The entry below gives a single TCR beta chain sequence along with its context. The data originate from a study of blood T cell repertoires in COVID-19. Whole-study context: The United States, Italy and Spain were the sources of the acute and convalescent COVID-19 samples. In each case, the material was cDNA or gDNA derived from T cells, B-cell-depleted T cells, or PBMCs.

Methods used by the authors: Counts of nucleated cells, estimated from reference gene primer amplification, were obtained. Some clones are missing from TCRdb's copy, which holds only in-frame ones; the method was immunoSEQ multiplex PCR. V and J calls plus clone size are reproduced from that table; the DNA served to infer D and trimming. This sample carries about 260,000 clones, 88% of them seen once, and the ten largest clones take roughly 3.9%. Germline V CDR1 and CDR2: LNHDA, SQIVND (reference sequence). V shed 6 bases, J shed 6 bases, and the junction held 7 bases outside the gene matches. The CDR3 is made up of 14 amino acids.

The TCR originated in a man between 60 and 70 years old who had recovered from COVID-19. The V call is TRBV19, the J call TRBJ2-7, with TRBD1 matching over 11 bases. Sample: peripheral blood. CDR3 loop: CASRRDRGFREQYF. The CDR3 DNA reads as TGTGCCAGTAGACGGGACAGGGGGTTCCGCGAGCAGTACTTC.